The 29 T cell receptor beta chains reported below all come from one sample, sequenced in a study of Ad26.COV2.S vaccination and SARS-CoV-2 variants. Treatment described: some 20 received Ad26.COV2.S at low or high dose, single or two shots; about 5 received placebo; per-sample allocation not given. The samples date from day 63 after the first vaccine or placebo injection. Data came from immunoSEQ multiplex PCR; TCRdb stores just in-frame clones and leaves some out. The repertoire consists of a few hundred thousand clones, with around 89% occurring once and the leading ten covering 1.9%. The specimen was peripheral blood, collected in a trial of Ad26.COV2.S vaccine versus placebo. The receptors stem from a person between 18 and 65 years old who received the Ad26.COV2.S COVID-19 vaccine or a placebo.

This clone occurred once. CDR3 loop: CASSWDRGQETQYF. The CDR3 DNA sequence: TGTGCCAGCAGCTGGGACAGGGGGCAGGAGACCCAGTACTTC. The V gene is TRBV5-4, the J gene TRBJ2-5, with 12 bases identical to TRBD1. J gave up 5 bases and V 3 bases, and 2 bases lay outside the gene matches. Germline V gives CDR1 SGHNT, CDR2 YYREEE (reference sequence). CDR3 length equals 14 residues.

The V call is TRBV7-9, the J call TRBJ2-5, with 12 bases identical to TRBD2. The CDR3 totals 15 residues. The trim removed 1 base at V and 3 bases at J, leaving 0 bases unmatched. Germline values: CDR1 SEHNR, CDR2 FQNEAQ (reference sequence). Here the CDR3 reads CASSLGLAGEETQYF. CDR3 DNA sequence: TGTGCCAGCAGCTTAGGACTAGCGGGAGAAGAGACCCAGTACTTC. Drawing the rest from reference TRBV7-9 and TRBJ2-5, the complete variable domain is DTGVSQNPRHKITKRGQNVTFRCDPISEHNRLYWYRQTLGQGPEFLTYFQNEAQLEKSRLLSDRFSAERPKGSFSTLEIQRTEQGDSAMYLCASSLGLAGEETQYFGPGTRLLVL.

The CDR3 loop is CASSIKQGSYEQYF. CDR3 bases: TGTGCCAGTAGTATTAAGCAGGGGTCCTACGAGCAGTACTTC. This chain links TRBV19 with TRBJ2-7, with TRBD1 as a possible D gene (6 bases). Per germline, CDR1 LNHDA and CDR2 SQIVND (reference sequence). The V gene lost 3 bases and the J gene lost 1 base, with 10 bases spanning the gap. The CDR3 covers 14 residues.

Only one count was recorded for this clone. The V and J genes are TRBV19 and TRBJ1-5, with 7 bases lining up with TRBD1. V dropped 5 bases and J dropped 3; count of bases not matched to a gene: 13. The CDR3 has 17 amino acids. Germline loops: CDR1 LNHDA, CDR2 SQIVND (reference sequence). The CDR3 region is CASSSHGTEGDNQPQHF. DNA of the CDR3: TGTGCCAGTAGTTCTCATGGGACAGAAGGGGACAATCAGCCCCAGCATTTT.

This clone was seen a few times. The chain recombines TRBV6-5 with TRBJ1-4; D remains ambiguous. V was cut by 8 bases and J by 7 bases, with 14 bases left in between. The germline CDR1 and CDR2 sequences are MNHEY and SVGAGI. The length of the CDR3 is 13 residues. The CDR3 DNA sequence: TGTGCCAGCGGATTTAAAGCAGGTGAAAAACTGTTTTTT. This encodes CASGFKAGEKLFF.

This clone has more than one count but fewer than ten. This chain uses TRBV27 with TRBJ2-1, with D possibly matching TRBD2 (5 bases). This CDR3 has 16 amino acids. Trimming cost V 0 bases and J 4 bases, with 13 bases left between them. Germline lookup yields CDR1 MNHEY and CDR2 SMNVEV (reference sequence). The CDR3 reads CASSLSVGAEYNEQFF. For the CDR3, the DNA is TGTGCCAGCAGTTTATCAGTAGGAGCGGAATACAATGAGCAGTTCTTC.

This rearrangement joins TRBV5-1 to TRBJ2-3; D not resolved. The CDR3 length is 12 residues. Germline V gene data show CDR1 as SGHRS and CDR2 as YFSETQ. V was cut by 4 bases and J by 3 bases, with 6 bases left in between. CDR3: CASSPQTDTQYF. CDR3 DNA sequence: TGCGCCAGCAGCCCCCAAACAGATACGCAGTATTTT. Full variable domain (rest looked up from reference TRBV5-1 and TRBJ2-3): KAGVTQTPRYLIKTRGQQVTLSCSPISGHRSVSWYQQTPGQGLQFLFEYFSETQRNKGNFPGRFSGRQFSNSRSEMNVSTLELGDSALYLCASSPQTDTQYFGPGTRLTVL.

The V and J genes are TRBV4-3 and TRBJ2-1; D gene unclear. Germline V gives CDR1 LGHNA, CDR2 YSLEER. V was shortened by 0 bases and J by 0 bases, with 9 bases between the two germline ends. The CDR3 contains 16 residues. The CDR3 DNA is TGCGCCAGCAGCCAAGATGCGCGAAGCTCCTACAATGAGCAGTTCTTC. It is translated as CASSQDARSSYNEQFF.

This chain uses TRBV7-6 with TRBJ2-5, with 13 bases identical to TRBD2. Losses at the gene ends were 6 bases for V and 6 bases for J; bases not matched to a gene: 4. The CDR3 is 14 amino acids. The V gene's germline CDR1 is SGHVS and CDR2 FNYEAQ. This chain's CDR3 is CASRGLAGTQTQYF. The CDR3, as DNA: TGTGCCAGCAGGGGACTAGCGGGAACTCAGACCCAGTACTTC.

V and J are TRBV4-1 and TRBJ1-1; D remains ambiguous. Germline V CDR1 and CDR2: MGHRA, YSYEKL. The CDR3 runs to 18 residues. The ends were cut back, 0 bases at V and 0 bases at J, with 17 bases in the middle. The CDR3 DNA reads as TGCGCCAGCAGCCAAGATCGAGAGGCAGGTTATTTGAACACTGAAGCTTTCTTT. This gives the protein CASSQDREAGYLNTEAFF.

The V call is TRBV29-1, the J call TRBJ2-1; 14 positions agree with TRBD2. Per germline, CDR1 SQVTM and CDR2 ANQGSEA. The CDR3 is made up of 16 amino acids. V shed 6 bases, J shed 0 bases, and the junction held 4 bases outside the gene matches. The CDR3 loop reads CSVAGTSGSSYNEQFF. The DNA for the CDR3 is TGCAGCGTCGCCGGGACTAGCGGGAGCTCCTACAATGAGCAGTTCTTC.

This rearrangement joins TRBV2 to TRBJ2-2, with 8 bases lining up with TRBD2. There are 14 residues in the CDR3. Losses at the gene ends were 6 bases for V and 6 bases for J; bases not matched to a gene: 6. The germline gives CDR1 SNHLY, CDR2 FYNNEI. The CDR3 region is CASRDRGGSGELFF. CDR3 DNA: TGTGCCAGCAGAGACCGGGGGGGGTCCGGGGAGCTGTTTTTT. Drawing the rest from reference TRBV2 and TRBJ2-2, the complete variable domain is EPEVTQTPSHQVTQMGQEVILRCVPISNHLYFYWYRQILGQKVEFLVSFYNNEISEKSEIFDDQFSVERPDGSNFTLKIRSTKLEDSAMYFCASRDRGGSGELFFGEGSRLTVL.

Worth noting for this clone: Other DNA sequences in the same sample also yield this CDR3. The chain uses TRBV20-1 and TRBJ2-3; D is unresolved. Trimming removed 5 bases from V and 5 bases from J, with 8 bases in between. The CDR3 runs 11 residues. The germline gives CDR1 DFQATT, CDR2 SNEGSKA (reference sequence). DNA for the CDR3: TGCAGTGCTTCCTGGGTAGATACGCAGTATTTT. Translating it yields CSASWVDTQYF.

The J gene is TRBJ2-5, the V gene TRBV19; the D gene is possibly TRBD1 (6 bases). This CDR3 has 15 amino acids. Trimming shortened V by 3 bases and J by 5 bases, and 16 bases separated the two germline ends. CDR1 and CDR2 (germline): LNHDA, SQIVND (reference sequence). The CDR3 DNA follows: TGTGCCAGTAGTATTCAGGGCAGGGGTGGGGAGACCCAGTACTTC. This sequence encodes CASSIQGRGGETQYF.

The V gene is TRBV5-1, the J gene TRBJ1-2, with a tentative D call TRBD1 (6 bases). V dropped 0 bases and J dropped 2 bases, with 8 bases sitting between them. Per the germline V gene, CDR1 is SGHRS and CDR2 is YFSETQ. The CDR3 is 14 amino acids. CDR3 loop: CASSLDGTNYGYTF. CDR3 coding DNA: TGCGCCAGCAGCTTGGATGGGACAAACTATGGCTACACCTTC.

The genes are TRBV9 and TRBJ2-6; TRBD1 matches at 7 bases. V gave up 0 bases and J gave up 1 base; unmatched junction bases: 7. The V gene's germline CDR1 is SGDLS and CDR2 YYNGEE. The CDR3 totals 18 residues. The CDR3, as DNA: TGTGCCAGCAGCGTAGGGTTGGACAGGTTGTCTGGGGCCAACGTCCTGACTTTC. Protein: CASSVGLDRLSGANVLTF.

This chain uses TRBV11-2 with TRBJ2-7, with a weak D call TRBD1 (5 bases). The CDR3 totals 13 residues. V lost 1 base and J 5 bases, leaving 9 bases between the germline ends. Germline CDR1 reads SGHAT; CDR2 reads FQNNGV. The DNA for the CDR3 is TGTGCCAGCAGCTTAGTGGGCAGGGACGAGCAGTACTTC. This translates into CASSLVGRDEQYF.

The chain carries TRBV27 and TRBJ1-5, with D unclear. The CDR3 length is 17 residues. Germline V CDR1 and CDR2: MNHEY, SMNVEV (reference sequence). Trimming removed 3 bases from V and 3 bases from J, with 18 bases in between. The CDR3 bases are TGTGCCAGCAGTTTTCTCCCTCTTGGAGGGCCCAATCAGCCCCAGCATTTT. This encodes CASSFLPLGGPNQPQHF.

The gene calls are TRBV5-1 and TRBJ1-2; no clear D. Germline-derived CDR1 and CDR2 are SGHRS and YFSETQ. Trimming stripped 0 bases from V and 2 bases from J, with 5 bases between. The CDR3 is 13 residues long. In nucleotides, the CDR3 is TGCGCCAGCAGCTTGGAGCCAAACTATGGCTACACCTTC. This translates into CASSLEPNYGYTF.

The chain recombines TRBV4-2 with TRBJ2-7; D gene uncertain. The CDR3 covers 12 residues. Looked up from germline, CDR1 is LGHNA and CDR2 is YNFKEQ. V lost 0 bases and J 6 bases, leaving 6 bases between the germline ends. CDR3 nucleotides: TGTGCCAGCAGCCAAGAAGTTGGCGAGCAGTACTTC. Amino acids: CASSQEVGEQYF.

V and J are TRBV25-1 and TRBJ1-4, with TRBD1 as a possible D gene (6 bases). V dropped 10 bases and J dropped 6 bases, with 18 bases sitting between them. CDR1 is MGHDK, CDR2 SYGVNS, per germline. CDR3 length: 14 residues. The CDR3 region has the DNA TGTGCCAACCTTGACCACAGGGCTCATGAAAAACTGTTTTTT. It yields the protein CANLDHRAHEKLFF.

The chain links TRBV27 to TRBJ1-4; D is ambiguous. This CDR3 is 15 amino acids long. Per germline, CDR1 MNHEY and CDR2 SMNVEV (reference sequence). The V end was cut by 5 bases, the J end by 3 bases, with 13 bases between. Written as DNA, the CDR3 is TGTGCCAGCAGTATGTCCGGGGTGGCTAATGAAAAACTGTTTTTT. Its translation: CASSMSGVANEKLFF.

The V and J genes are TRBV6-2 or TRBV6-3 and TRBJ1-1; D ambiguous. The CDR3 covers 11 residues. V gave up 6 bases and J gave up 2 bases, with 4 bases separating them. Germline V lookup: CDR1 MNHEY, CDR2 SVGEGT. In nucleotides, the CDR3 is TGTGCCAGCAGCGTTAACACTGAAGCTTTCTTT. It translates to CASSVNTEAFF.

With regard to this clone: One end of the junction does not line up with germline, which may come from a read error. This sequence joins TRBV18 and TRBJ2-1; the D gene is possibly TRBD2 (6 bases). The CDR3 covers 15 residues. Per germline, CDR1 KGHSH and CDR2 LQKENI. CDR3 region: CASSPLAPSYNEQFF. The CDR3 DNA reads as TGTGCCAGCTCGCCACTAGCTCCCTCCTACAATGAGCAGTTCTTC.

The rearrangement joins TRBV7-3 to TRBJ2-1; TRBD1 might be the D (5 bases). Germline V CDR1 and CDR2: SGHTA, FQGTGA. The CDR3 runs 15 residues. With 2 bases removed from V and 1 base from J, the gap between germline ends came to 9 bases. CDR3 sequence reads: CASSLVQASYNEQFF. The CDR3 DNA is TGTGCCAGCAGCTTAGTACAGGCTTCCTACAATGAGCAGTTCTTC.

The count of this clone is one. As DNA, the CDR3 is TGTGCCAGCAGGGGGGCCTACAATGAGCAGTTCTTC. Protein: CASRGAYNEQFF. This sequence joins TRBV4-2 and TRBJ2-1; the D gene could be TRBD1 or TRBD2 (5 bases each). This CDR3 is built from 12 residues. Trimming shortened V by 6 bases and J by 2 bases, and 5 bases separated the two germline ends. Per germline, CDR1 LGHNA and CDR2 YNFKEQ.

The chain is built from TRBV3-1 (or the pseudogene TRBV3-2) and TRBJ2-2; no clear D gene. This CDR3 is 14 amino acids long. The V end lost 8 bases, the J end lost 4 bases, and 14 bases lay between the germline ends. Germline CDR1 reads LGHDT; CDR2 reads YNNKEL (reference sequence). This CDR3 reads CASRRALRTGELFF. Written as DNA, the CDR3 is TGTGCCAGCCGGCGAGCCCTCCGCACCGGGGAGCTGTTTTTT.

The chain employs TRBV4-2 and TRBJ1-2, with TRBD1 matching 7 bases. The CDR3 totals 15 residues. Germline V CDR1 and CDR2: LGHNA, YNFKEQ. V gave up 2 bases and J gave up 2 bases; unmatched junction bases: 5. CDR3 coding DNA: TGTGCCAGCAGCCAACAAACGACAGGGAACTATGGCTACACCTTC. This encodes CASSQQTTGNYGYTF.

The V call is TRBV6-4, the J call TRBJ1-1; 9 bases are shared with TRBD1. Germline CDR1 reads MRHNA; CDR2 reads SNTAGT. The CDR3 contains 13 residues. After removal of 7 bases from V and 4 bases from J, the junction contained 4 bases not matched to a gene. The CDR3: CASMGQGGTEAFF. CDR3 DNA: TGTGCCAGCATGGGACAGGGAGGCACTGAAGCTTTCTTT.